This TCR beta chain was captured in a study of T-cell memory formation after mild COVID-19 (dated by TCRdb to about 2021). For the wider study: TCR sequence clusters from the two donors were largely donor specific. In two donors, T-cell clones that expanded and contracted after mild COVID-19 were tracked by sequencing TCRalpha and TCRbeta repertoires over time. The cohort comprised two young, previously healthy adult volunteers, one female and one male. General study outcomes and caveats: Balanced CD4/CD8 phenotypes were observed for clones contracting from day 15 to 85, whereas a bias towards CD4+ was observed for a second wave of clones expanding from day 15 to 37. Whether the second-wave clones peaking on day 37 were SARS-CoV-2 specific was not confirmed. Only a couple of mild cases were covered by the study, and larger cohorts that include severe cases with pre-infection samples were considered necessary. Contracting CD4+ clones appeared mostly in the CM and EM memory subsets, whereas CD8+ clones were enriched in EMRA. The detection of some responding clones in pre-infection memory suggests that pre-existing cross-reactive memory T cells joined the SARS-CoV-2 response.

The germline V gene supplies CDR1 SGHVS and CDR2 FQNEAQ. V has 1 base trimmed and J has 4 bases trimmed; junction bases matching no gene number 6. The CDR3 covers 16 residues, taking in both the cysteine and the phenylalanine. Of the read, only the CDR3 DNA is kept; its 48 bases are in frame from base 1. PBMCs were isolated by Ficoll-Paque density gradient centrifugation. On this clonotype itself: Its antigen remains undetermined. There are no base qualities to consult, and no much larger clone falls within one base.

TCRdb records Illumina NovaSeq 6000 as the sequencer. Using 5'RACE with constant-segment primers, TCRalpha and TCRbeta cDNA libraries were constructed, with sample barcodes and unique molecular identifiers added in the process. RNA was extracted from every sample with Trizol reagent. The libraries were amplified in two PCR steps, and the second step added a second sample barcode and Illumina TruSeq adapters. The libraries were sequenced on an Illumina NovaSeq using 2 x 150 bp paired-end reads. On the study's bioinformatics: With migec v1.2.7, reads were demultiplexed and then collapsed into UMI-guided consensus sequences. Using mixcr v2.1.11, UMI consensuses were aligned to TRA and TRB V and J templates and then assembled into clonotypes. A clonotype was counted as expanded or contracted only when both edgeR and NoisET called the clonotype significant, with the noise models trained on biological replicates. edgeR calls used a false discovery rate-adjusted p below 0.01 and a log2 fold-change threshold of 1. As an exploratory analysis of dynamics, PCA with hierarchical clustering was applied to max-normalized trajectories of the 1000 most abundant clonotypes. Separately sequenced CD4+ and CD8+ repertoires were used to assign a CD4 or CD8 phenotype to each responding clone. TCRdb itself trimmed the public reads at Q25 with fastp, ran MiXCR and retained productive beta chains. Identical CDR3 proteins give one entry, which carries the most common genes and DNA. The V and J calls were not made by the authors but by TCRdb's processing. In this sample the table shows approximately 270,000 distinct CDR3 sequences, roughly 16% of which occur a single time. Jointly, the top ten make up approximately 25% of the sample.

Recombination connected TRBV7-8 to TRBJ2-1, and TRBD2 aligns with 8 junction nucleotides. The TCR comes from a man aged 18 to 30 who had mild COVID-19 (a few samples of this study predate the infection). The sample titles of this study are shuffled in the database, so cell type and time point are left out; the donor was told from shared clones. The sequencing sample was made of PBMCs or a T cell subset sorted from them (not recorded which). The CDR3 region has the sequence CASSLVSGGRYNEQFF. The DNA sequence is as follows: TGTGCCAGCAGCTTAGTTTCGGGGGGGAGATACAATGAGCAGTTCTTC.